The 8 T cell receptor beta chains presented below share a single source sample, sequenced in a study of human T cells and chemical hapten exposure. TCRdb processed the RACE reads anew with MiXCR; each CDR3 protein has one entry. This table holds tens of thousands of distinct CDR3 sequences, 8% to 9.5% found once. The time point here: patch test 3, about 24 weeks after DPC sensitization. Treatment specified: therapeutic diphenylcyclopropenone sensitization with weekly scalp DPC. Whole blood that had not been fractionated was the source of extracted total RNA. The sequencing here drew on whole blood, taken in connection with sensitization to the hapten diphenylcyclopropenone (DPC). All receptors come from a man in his fifties with alopecia areata. Some clones in this sample may be carry-over from other donors' samples.

This clonotype came up many times. The chain joins TRBV4-1 to TRBJ2-3; 11 nucleotides agree with TRBD2. The V and J ends lost 2 bases and 4 bases, in that order; junction bases with no gene match: 8. From germline, CDR1 is MGHRA and CDR2 YSYEKL. The CDR3 is 17 residues long. The CDR3 loop is CASSQPVLAGVADTQYF. The CDR3 DNA reads as TGCGCCAGCAGCCAACCGGTACTAGCGGGAGTCGCAGATACGCAGTATTTT.

J is TRBJ2-6 and V is TRBV20-1; D ambiguous. V was clipped by 0 bases and J by 3 bases, with 0 bases between them. The CDR3 sequence is 12 residues long. Germline values: CDR1 DFQATT, CDR2 SNEGSKA (reference sequence). The chain's CDR3 is CSARDGANVLTF. The DNA of the CDR3 is TGCAGTGCTAGAGATGGGGCCAACGTCCTGACTTTC.

This clonotype showed up many times. The rearrangement uses TRBV6-2 or TRBV6-3 and TRBJ1-5; the match to TRBD1 covers 7 bases. J gave up 7 bases and V 6 bases, and 9 bases lay outside the gene matches. The CDR3 sequence is 14 residues long. Germline CDR1 is MNHEY and CDR2 is SVGEGT. CDR3 DNA sequence: TGTGCCAGCAGAATAGGGACAGCCGGGCAGCCCCAGCATTTT. Residues: CASRIGTAGQPQHF.

The gene calls are TRBV12-3 or TRBV12-4 and TRBJ2-7; no reliable D call. This CDR3 region has 11 residues. V gave up 4 bases and J gave up 4 bases, with 5 bases separating them. CDR3 sequence: CASSSTYEQYF. CDR3 coding DNA: TGTGCCAGCAGTTCAACGTACGAGCAGTACTTC.

This clonotype came up many times. V gene TRBV7-2 combines with J gene TRBJ1-1; unclear D gene. V lost 2 bases and J 5 bases, leaving 6 bases between the germline ends. The CDR3 consists of 12 residues. Germline loops: CDR1 SGHTA, CDR2 FQGNSA. The CDR3 is CASSLSWTEAFF. The CDR3 DNA sequence: TGTGCCAGCAGCTTAAGTTGGACTGAAGCTTTCTTT.

This clonotype appeared a few times. The CDR3 spells CSVEVQGAGEAFF. CDR3 DNA: TGCAGCGTTGAGGTCCAGGGGGCTGGTGAAGCTTTCTTT. The chain uses TRBV29-1 and TRBJ1-1, with 8 bases matching TRBD1. CDR3 size: 13 residues. Germline-derived CDR1 and CDR2 are SQVTM and ANQGSEA. The junction had 7 bases not matched to a gene; V was cut back by 3 bases and J by 7 bases.

This clonotype has ten or more counts. V usage is TRBV24-1 and J usage is TRBJ2-3; 9 bases fit TRBD1. There are 14 residues in the CDR3. Losses at the gene ends were 9 bases for V and 6 bases for J; bases not matched to a gene: 9. Germline V gene sequence: CDR1 KGHDR, CDR2 SFDVKD. In DNA, the CDR3 is TGTGCCACCGATCGGGGACAGGGTTCCGATACGCAGTATTTT. As protein: CATDRGQGSDTQYF.

The gene calls are TRBV18 and TRBJ2-1, with 15 positions matching TRBD2. Looked up from germline, CDR1 is KGHSH and CDR2 is LQKENI. Unmatched junction bases numbered 4, after V lost 4 bases and J lost 9 bases. CDR3 length: 15 residues. DNA of the CDR3: TGTGCCAGCTCACTAGGGACTAGCGGGAGGACTGAGCAGTTCTTC. It codes for CASSLGTSGRTEQFF.